This T cell receptor beta chain was found in a study of monozygotic twins with inflammatory bowel disease. In the case of this clonotype: Its antigen is as yet unknown.

TCRdb reprocessed the 5' RACE reads; each CDR3 protein has one entry and no DNA is given. The sample table includes approximately 400,000 distinct CDR3 sequences. Overall study results and limits: Repertoires of patients may have been made more variable by differing immunosuppressive treatments.

CDR1 is SGHVS, CDR2 FQNEAQ, per germline. CDR3 length: 15 residues. The sample comprised blood. The TCR sequence derives from a human donor with ulcerative colitis or Crohn's disease, or a healthy co-twin of an affected twin (not recorded which). The V and J genes are TRBV7-8 and TRBJ2-7; TCRdb picks TRBD2, but there is no DNA to check that call. This chain's CDR3 is CASSPSGGQTYEQYF.